These T cell receptor beta chains were read from a single sample in a study of blood T cell repertoires in COVID-19. The protocol was immunoSEQ multiplex PCR, while the TCRdb copy is restricted to in-frame clones and leaves out a portion. In the table there are around 400,000 clones, around 92% of which are singletons. Sequencing was done on a sample of peripheral blood. These receptors originate from a man between 40 and 49 years old with acute or convalescent COVID-19. Both conserved end residues are part of each CDR3. D genes are given only for firm matches. The size of a clone is reported for some rows only, either as once, few or many, or as a class for expanded clones.

clone size: .
V gene: TRBV7-2
J gene: TRBJ1-6
D gene: .
CDR3 DNA: TGTGCCAGCAGTCCCACCGTAGGGGTCTATAATTCACCCCTCCACTTT
CDR3 protein: CASSPTVGVYNSPLHF

clone size: .
V gene: TRBV4-1
J gene: TRBJ1-5
D gene: TRBD1
CDR3 DNA: TGCGCCAGCAGCCAATCCAGGGGGCTTGGTCAGCCCCAGCATTTT
CDR3 protein: CASSQSRGLGQPQHF

clone size: .
V gene: TRBV7-6
J gene: TRBJ2-1
D gene: .
CDR3 DNA: TGTGCCAGCAGCCCCCGACTCTACAATGAGCAGTTCTTC
CDR3 protein: CASSPRLYNEQFF

clone size: .
V gene: TRBV27
J gene: TRBJ1-1
D gene: TRBD1
CDR3 DNA: TGTGCCAGCAGTGAAATAGGGGGCGAAAAACTTAACACTGAAGCTTTCTTT
CDR3 protein: CASSEIGGEKLNTEAFF

clone size: .
V gene: TRBV7-9
J gene: TRBJ1-5
D gene: .
CDR3 DNA: TGTGCCAGCAGCTTCGAGGGGGGGAGCAATCAGCCCCAGCATTTT
CDR3 protein: CASSFEGGSNQPQHF

clone size: .
V gene: TRBV20-1
J gene: TRBJ2-3
D gene: .
CDR3 DNA: TGCAGTGCCGGTGGGAGAGATACGCAGTATTTT
CDR3 protein: CSAGGRDTQYF

clone size: .
V gene: TRBV2
J gene: TRBJ2-3
D gene: .
CDR3 DNA: TGTGCCGGGAAGACTATTTCTACGCAGTATTTT
CDR3 protein: CAGKTISTQYF

clone size: .
V gene: TRBV19
J gene: TRBJ2-1
D gene: TRBD2
CDR3 DNA: TGTGCCACCTCTAGCGGGAGAAATGAGCAGTTCTTC
CDR3 protein: CATSSGRNEQFF

clone size: .
V gene: TRBV6-2/TRBV6-3
J gene: TRBJ1-1
D gene: TRBD1
CDR3 DNA: TGTGCCAGCAGTTTTGGACAGGGAAGCACTGAAGCTTTCTTT
CDR3 protein: CASSFGQGSTEAFF

clone size: .
V gene: TRBV6-5
J gene: TRBJ1-1
D gene: .
CDR3 DNA: TGTGCCGCACTCAAACAGGGAGTTGACACTGAAGCTTTCTTT
CDR3 protein: CAALKQGVDTEAFF

clone size: .
V gene: TRBV6-5
J gene: TRBJ1-1
D gene: .
CDR3 DNA: TGTGCCAGCGCTGGGAGGATGAACACTGAAGCTTTCTTT
CDR3 protein: CASAGRMNTEAFF

clone size: .
V gene: TRBV7-9
J gene: TRBJ2-7
D gene: TRBD2
CDR3 DNA: TGTGCCGTATTCGGGGGGGATTCCTACGAGCAGTACTTC
CDR3 protein: CAVFGGDSYEQYF

clone size: .
V gene: TRBV6-4
J gene: TRBJ1-1
D gene: .
CDR3 DNA: TGTGCCAGCAGTGACGGGCAGAACACTGAAGCTTTCTTT
CDR3 protein: CASSDGQNTEAFF

clone size: .
V gene: TRBV2
J gene: TRBJ2-3
D gene: TRBD1
CDR3 DNA: TGTGCCAGCAGTGATTGGACAGGCCGCACAGATACGCAGTATTTT
CDR3 protein: CASSDWTGRTDTQYF

clone size: .
V gene: TRBV19
J gene: TRBJ2-1
D gene: .
CDR3 DNA: TGTGCCAGTAGTATTTTCCGTCGTCCGAGCTCCTACAATGAGCAGTTCTTC
CDR3 protein: CASSIFRRPSSYNEQFF

clone size: once
V gene: TRBV9
J gene: TRBJ1-4
D gene: TRBD1
CDR3 DNA: TGTGCCAGCAGCGAGAGGGGGACAGGCTATGAAAAACTGTTTTTT
CDR3 protein: CASSERGTGYEKLFF